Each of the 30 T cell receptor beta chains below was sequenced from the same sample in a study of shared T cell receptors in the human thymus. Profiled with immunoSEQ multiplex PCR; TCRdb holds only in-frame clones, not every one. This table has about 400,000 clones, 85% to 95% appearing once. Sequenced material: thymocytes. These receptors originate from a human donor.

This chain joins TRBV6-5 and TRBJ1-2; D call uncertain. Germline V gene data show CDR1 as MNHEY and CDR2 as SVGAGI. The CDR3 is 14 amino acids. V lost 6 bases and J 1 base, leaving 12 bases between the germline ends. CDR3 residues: CASSILASNYGYTF. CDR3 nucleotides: TGTGCCAGCAGCATTTTAGCTAGTAACTATGGCTACACCTTC.

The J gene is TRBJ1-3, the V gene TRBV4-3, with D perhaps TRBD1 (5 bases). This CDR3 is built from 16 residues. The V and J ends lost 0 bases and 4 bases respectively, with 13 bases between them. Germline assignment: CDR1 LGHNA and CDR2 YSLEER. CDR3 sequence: CASSQERRGTGNTIYF. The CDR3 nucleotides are TGCGCCAGCAGCCAAGAGAGAAGGGGAACCGGAAACACCATATATTTT.

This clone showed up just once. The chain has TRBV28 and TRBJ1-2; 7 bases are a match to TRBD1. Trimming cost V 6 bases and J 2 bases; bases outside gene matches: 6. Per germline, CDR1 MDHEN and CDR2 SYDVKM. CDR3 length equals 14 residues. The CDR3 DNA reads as TGTGCCAGCAGCTGGACAGGAGAAAACTATGGCTACACCTTC. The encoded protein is CASSWTGENYGYTF.

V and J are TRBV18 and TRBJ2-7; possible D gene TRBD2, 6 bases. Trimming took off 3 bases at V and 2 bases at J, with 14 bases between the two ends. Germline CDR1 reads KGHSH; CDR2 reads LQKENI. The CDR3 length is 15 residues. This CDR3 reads CASSPPGLETYEQYF. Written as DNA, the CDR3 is TGTGCCAGCTCACCCCCGGGACTCGAGACCTACGAGCAGTACTTC.

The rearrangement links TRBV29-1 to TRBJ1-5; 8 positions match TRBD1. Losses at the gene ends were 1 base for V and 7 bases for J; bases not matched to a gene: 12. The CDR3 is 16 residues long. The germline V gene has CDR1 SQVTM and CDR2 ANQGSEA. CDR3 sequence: CSVEVGGRGRGQPQHF. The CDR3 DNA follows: TGCAGCGTTGAAGTGGGAGGCAGGGGGCGAGGACAGCCCCAGCATTTT.

Written as DNA, the CDR3 is TGTGCCAGTAGTGGGAACAGGGGGAACATTCAGTACTTC. This gives the protein CASSGNRGNIQYF. The rearrangement uses TRBV19 and TRBJ2-4, with 8 bases aligning to TRBD1. J gave up 7 bases and V 5 bases, and 4 bases lay outside the gene matches. Looked up from germline, CDR1 is LNHDA and CDR2 is SQIVND (reference sequence). The CDR3 runs 13 residues.

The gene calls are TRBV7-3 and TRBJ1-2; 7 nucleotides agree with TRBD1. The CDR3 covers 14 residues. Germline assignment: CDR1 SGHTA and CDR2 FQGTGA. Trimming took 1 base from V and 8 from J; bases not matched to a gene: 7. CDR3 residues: CASSLSNRGGGYTF. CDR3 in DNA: TGTGCCAGCAGCTTAAGCAACAGGGGCGGCGGCTACACCTTC.

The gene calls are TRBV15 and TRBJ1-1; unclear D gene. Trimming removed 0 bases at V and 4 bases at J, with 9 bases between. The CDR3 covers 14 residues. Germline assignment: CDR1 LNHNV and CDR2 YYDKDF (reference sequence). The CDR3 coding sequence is TGTGCCACCAGCAGAGATCAAGCGGGCACTGAAGCTTTCTTT. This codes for CATSRDQAGTEAFF.

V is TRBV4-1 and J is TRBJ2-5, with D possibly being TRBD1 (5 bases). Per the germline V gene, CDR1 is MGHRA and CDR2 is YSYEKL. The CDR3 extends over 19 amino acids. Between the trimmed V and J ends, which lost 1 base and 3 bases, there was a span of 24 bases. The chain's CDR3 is CASSQVYAGPTQAKETQYF. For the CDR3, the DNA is TGCGCCAGCAGCCAAGTTTACGCAGGGCCTACCCAGGCAAAAGAGACCCAGTACTTC.

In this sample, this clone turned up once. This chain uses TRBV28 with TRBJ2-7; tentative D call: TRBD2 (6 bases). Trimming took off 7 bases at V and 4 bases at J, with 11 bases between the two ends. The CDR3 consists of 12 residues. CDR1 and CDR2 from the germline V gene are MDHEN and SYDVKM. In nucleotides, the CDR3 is TGTGCCAGCACCGCCCGGGGGTACGAGCAGTACTTC. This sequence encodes CASTARGYEQYF.

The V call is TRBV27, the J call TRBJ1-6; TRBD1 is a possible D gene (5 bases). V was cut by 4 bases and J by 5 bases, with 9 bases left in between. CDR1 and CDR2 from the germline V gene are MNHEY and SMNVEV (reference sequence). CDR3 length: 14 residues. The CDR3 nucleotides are TGTGCCAGCAGTTCCGGGACGGATAATTCACCCCTCCACTTT. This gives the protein CASSSGTDNSPLHF.

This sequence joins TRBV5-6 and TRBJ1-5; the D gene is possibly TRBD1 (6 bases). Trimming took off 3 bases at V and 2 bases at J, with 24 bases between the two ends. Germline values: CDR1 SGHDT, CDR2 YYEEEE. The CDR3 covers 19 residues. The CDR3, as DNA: TGTGCCAGCAGCTGTACATGGAAGCAGGGGTATTCGTGCAATCAGCCCCAGCATTTT. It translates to CASSCTWKQGYSCNQPQHF.

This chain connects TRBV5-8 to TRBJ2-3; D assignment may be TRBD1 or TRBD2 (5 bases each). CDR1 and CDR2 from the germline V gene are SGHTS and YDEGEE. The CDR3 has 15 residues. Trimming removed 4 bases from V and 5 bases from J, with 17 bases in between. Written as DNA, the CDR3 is TGTGCCAGCAGCCGGGGACCCGCTAATGGAGATACGCAGTATTTT. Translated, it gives CASSRGPANGDTQYF.

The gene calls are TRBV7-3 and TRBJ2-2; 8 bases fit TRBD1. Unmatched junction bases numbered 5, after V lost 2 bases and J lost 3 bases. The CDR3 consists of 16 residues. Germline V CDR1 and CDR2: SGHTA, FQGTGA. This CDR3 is CASSLQGARDTGELFF. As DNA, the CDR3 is TGTGCCAGCAGCTTACAGGGGGCTAGGGACACCGGGGAGCTGTTTTTT.

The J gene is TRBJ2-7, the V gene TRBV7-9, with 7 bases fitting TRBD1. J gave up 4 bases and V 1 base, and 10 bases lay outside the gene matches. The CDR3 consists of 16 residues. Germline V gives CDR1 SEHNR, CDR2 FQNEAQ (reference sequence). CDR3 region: CASSLGGQAIGYEQYF. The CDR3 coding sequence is TGTGCCAGCAGCTTAGGCGGACAGGCTATAGGATACGAGCAGTACTTC.

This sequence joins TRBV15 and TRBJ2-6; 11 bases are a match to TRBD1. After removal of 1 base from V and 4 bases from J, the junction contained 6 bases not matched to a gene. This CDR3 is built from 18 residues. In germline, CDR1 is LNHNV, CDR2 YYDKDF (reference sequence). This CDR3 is CATSRVRDRGSGANVLTF. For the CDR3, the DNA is TGTGCCACCAGCAGAGTTCGGGACAGGGGGTCAGGGGCCAACGTCCTGACTTTC.

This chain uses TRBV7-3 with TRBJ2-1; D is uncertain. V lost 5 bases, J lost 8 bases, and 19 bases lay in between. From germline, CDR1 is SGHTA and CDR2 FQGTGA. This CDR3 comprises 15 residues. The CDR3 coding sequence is TGTGCCAGCAGCCCCCAGTTCACAGTCCCCCATGAGCAGTTCTTC. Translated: CASSPQFTVPHEQFF.

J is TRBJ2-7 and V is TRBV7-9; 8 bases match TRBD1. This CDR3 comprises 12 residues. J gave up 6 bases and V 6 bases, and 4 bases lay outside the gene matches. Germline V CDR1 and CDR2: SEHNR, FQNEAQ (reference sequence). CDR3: CASSDRGREQYF. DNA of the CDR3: TGTGCCAGCAGTGACAGGGGCCGCGAGCAGTACTTC.

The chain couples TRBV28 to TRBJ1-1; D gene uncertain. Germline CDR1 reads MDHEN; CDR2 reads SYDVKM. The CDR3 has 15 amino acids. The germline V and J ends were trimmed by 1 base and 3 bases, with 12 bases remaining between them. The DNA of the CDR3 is TGTGCCAGCAGTTTATTACGATCCTCTCACACTGAAGCTTTCTTT. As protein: CASSLLRSSHTEAFF. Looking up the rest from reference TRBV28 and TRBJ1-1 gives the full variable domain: DVKVTQSSRYLVKRTGEKVFLECVQDMDHENMFWYRQDPGLGLRLIYFSYDVKMKEKGDIPEGYSVSREKKERFSLILESASTNQTSMYLCASSLLRSSHTEAFFGQGTRLTVV.

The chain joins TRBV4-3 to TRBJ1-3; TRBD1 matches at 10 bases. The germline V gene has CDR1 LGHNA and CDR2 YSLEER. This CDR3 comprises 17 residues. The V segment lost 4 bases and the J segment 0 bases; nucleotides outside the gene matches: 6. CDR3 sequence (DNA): TGCGCCAGCAGCCTGCGGACAGGGGGGATCTCTGGAAACACCATATATTTT. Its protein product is CASSLRTGGISGNTIYF.

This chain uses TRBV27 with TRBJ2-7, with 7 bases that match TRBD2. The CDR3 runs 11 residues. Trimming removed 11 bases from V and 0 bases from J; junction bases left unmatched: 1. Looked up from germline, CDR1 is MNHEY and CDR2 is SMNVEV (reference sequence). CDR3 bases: TGTGCCGCGGGAGTCTCCTACGAGCAGTACTTC. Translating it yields CAAGVSYEQYF.

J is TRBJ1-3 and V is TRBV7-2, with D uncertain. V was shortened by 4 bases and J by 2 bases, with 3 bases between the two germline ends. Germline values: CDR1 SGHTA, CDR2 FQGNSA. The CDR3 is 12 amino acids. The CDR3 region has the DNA TGTGCCAGCAGCTCAACTGGAAACACCATATATTTT. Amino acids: CASSSTGNTIYF.

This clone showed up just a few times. The CDR3 reads CASSAPGAGTEAFF. DNA for the CDR3: TGTGCCAGCAGCGCCCCAGGGGCTGGGACTGAAGCTTTCTTT. V and J are TRBV9 and TRBJ1-1; D possibly corresponds to TRBD1 (6 bases). Germline loops: CDR1 SGDLS, CDR2 YYNGEE. The CDR3 runs to 14 residues. Trimming cost V 3 bases and J 5 bases, with 14 bases left between them. Drawing the rest from reference TRBV9 and TRBJ1-1, the complete variable domain is DSGVTQTPKHLITATGQRVTLRCSPRSGDLSVYWYQQSLDQGLQFLIQYYNGEERAKGNILERFSAQQFPDLHSELNLSSLELGDSALYFCASSAPGAGTEAFFGQGTRLTVV.

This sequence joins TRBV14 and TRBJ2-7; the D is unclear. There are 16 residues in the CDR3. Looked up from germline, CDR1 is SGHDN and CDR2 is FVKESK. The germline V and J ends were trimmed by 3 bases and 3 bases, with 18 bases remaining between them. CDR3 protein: CASSHKTRPRFYEQYF. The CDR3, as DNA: TGTGCCAGCAGCCATAAAACCCGACCTCGGTTCTACGAGCAGTACTTC.

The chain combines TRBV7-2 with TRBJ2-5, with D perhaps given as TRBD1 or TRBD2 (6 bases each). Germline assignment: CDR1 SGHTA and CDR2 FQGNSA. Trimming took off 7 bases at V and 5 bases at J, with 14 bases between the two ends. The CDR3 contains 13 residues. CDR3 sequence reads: CASTGEGGETQYF. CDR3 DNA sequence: TGTGCCAGCACCGGCGAGGGGGGCGAGACCCAGTACTTC.

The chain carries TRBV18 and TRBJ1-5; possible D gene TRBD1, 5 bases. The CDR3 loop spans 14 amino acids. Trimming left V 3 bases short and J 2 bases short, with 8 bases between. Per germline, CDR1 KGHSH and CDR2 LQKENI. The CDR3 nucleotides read TGTGCCAGCTCACCCACCAGGGGCAATCAGCCCCAGCATTTT. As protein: CASSPTRGNQPQHF. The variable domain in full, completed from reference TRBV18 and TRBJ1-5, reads NAGVMQNPRHLVRRRGQEARLRCSPMKGHSHVYWYRQLPEEGLKFMVYLQKENIIDESGMPKERFSAEFPKEGPSILRIQQVVRGDSAAYFCASSPTRGNQPQHFGDGTRLSIL.

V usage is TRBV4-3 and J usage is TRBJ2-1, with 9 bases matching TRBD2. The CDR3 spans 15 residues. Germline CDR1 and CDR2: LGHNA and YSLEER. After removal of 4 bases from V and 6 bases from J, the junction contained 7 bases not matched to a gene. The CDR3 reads CASSPIAGALNEQFF. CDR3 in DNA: TGCGCCAGCAGCCCTATAGCGGGAGCTCTCAATGAGCAGTTCTTC.

The CDR3 coding sequence is TGCGCCAGCAGTCAATTTAAAGAGACCCAGTACTTC. As protein: CASSQFKETQYF. V gene TRBV4-1 combines with J gene TRBJ2-5; D gene ambiguous. V was shortened by 6 bases and J by 3 bases, with 8 bases between the two germline ends. Germline-derived CDR1 and CDR2 are MGHRA and YSYEKL. The CDR3 has 12 amino acids.

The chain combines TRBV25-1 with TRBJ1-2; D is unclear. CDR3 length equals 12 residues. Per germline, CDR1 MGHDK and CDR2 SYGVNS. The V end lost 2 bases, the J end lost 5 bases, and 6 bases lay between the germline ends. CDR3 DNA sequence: TGTGCCAGCAGTGAAGATCGTTATGGCTACACCTTC. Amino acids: CASSEDRYGYTF.

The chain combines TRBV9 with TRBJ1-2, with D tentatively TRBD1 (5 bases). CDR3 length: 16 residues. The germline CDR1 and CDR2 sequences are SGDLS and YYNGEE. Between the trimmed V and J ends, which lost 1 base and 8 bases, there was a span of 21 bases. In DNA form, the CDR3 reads TGTGCCAGCAGCGTATCCCGGGGACCATTCTGGAAAGGCTACACCTTC. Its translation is CASSVSRGPFWKGYTF.